Listed below are T cell receptor beta chains from one sample, sequenced in a study of cytomegalovirus exposure and HLA in healthy donors. Here immunoSEQ multiplex PCR was the method, and the copy in TCRdb shows in-frame clones only, minus some. Its clone listing holds 75,000 to 90,000 clones. Sequenced input: PBMCs. Receptors were obtained from a woman aged 60-75 years in good health and CMV-seronegative. Each CDR3 is given with its conserved first and last residue. Each record gives: CDR3 protein, CDR3 DNA, D gene, J gene, V gene. D genes are given only for firm matches.

CASSLQGVGNQPQHF | TGTGCCAGCAGCCTACAGGGGGTAGGCAATCAGCCCCAGCATTTT | TRBD1 | TRBJ1-5 | TRBV6-1
CASSENSLLSPLHF | TGTGCCAGCAGTGAAAACAGCCTTCTTTCACCCCTCCACTTT | NA | TRBJ1-6 | TRBV25-1
CASSWPLAGGFREQFF | TGTGCCAGCAGCTGGCCATTAGCGGGGGGATTTCGTGAGCAGTTCTTC | TRBD2 | TRBJ2-1 | TRBV11-1
CASSSRTGWTQYF | TGTGCCAGCAGCTCCCGGACAGGGTGGACGCAGTATTTT | TRBD1 | TRBJ2-3 | TRBV7-9
CASSVTTGPGELFF | TGTGCCAGCAGCGTAACCACAGGGCCCGGGGAGCTGTTTTTT | NA | TRBJ2-2 | TRBV9
CATSSPGQNDYEQYF | TGTGCCACCAGCAGCCCGGGACAGAATGACTACGAGCAGTACTTC | TRBD1 | TRBJ2-7 | TRBV15
CASSRSTSGSTDTQYF | TGCGCCAGCAGCCGCTCTACTAGCGGAAGCACAGATACGCAGTATTTT | TRBD2 | TRBJ2-3 | TRBV5-1
CASSASIDRGTEAFF | TGTGCCAGCAGCGCTTCTATCGACAGGGGCACTGAAGCTTTCTTT | TRBD1 | TRBJ1-1 | TRBV9
CASSLGQDSNQPQHF | TGTGCCAGCAGCTTAGGACAGGATAGCAATCAGCCCCAGCATTTT | NA | TRBJ1-5 | TRBV7-9
CASSVGLAGGFQETQYF | TGTGCCAGCAGCGTAGGACTAGCGGGAGGATTCCAAGAGACCCAGTACTTC | TRBD2 | TRBJ2-5 | TRBV9
CASSLKRTGVTGELFF | TGTGCCAGCAGCTTAAAAAGGACAGGAGTCACCGGGGAGCTGTTTTTT | TRBD1 | TRBJ2-2 | TRBV11-3
CASSPPWGAGANVLTF | TGTGCCAGCAGCCCCCCATGGGGGGCTGGGGCCAACGTCCTGACTTTC | NA | TRBJ2-6 | TRBV11-2
CSVARTPWAYEQYF | TGCAGCGTAGCAAGGACTCCCTGGGCCTACGAGCAGTACTTC | NA | TRBJ2-7 | TRBV29-1
CASSPQGNYGYTF | TGTGCCAGCAGTCCCCAGGGGAACTATGGCTACACCTTC | NA | TRBJ1-2 | TRBV27
CAWNQGTASYEQYF | TGTGCCTGGAATCAGGGGACAGCCTCCTACGAGCAGTACTTC | TRBD1 | TRBJ2-7 | TRBV30
CASSPTSGRNNEQFF | TGTGCCAGTAGTCCTACTAGCGGGAGAAACAATGAGCAGTTCTTC | TRBD2 | TRBJ2-1 | TRBV19
CASSLGGSSTDTQYF | TGTGCCAGCAGCTTGGGTGGGAGTAGCACAGATACGCAGTATTTT | NA | TRBJ2-3 | TRBV11-1
CASSETEGARGYTF | TGTGCCAGCAGTGAAACTGAGGGGGCGCGTGGCTACACCTTC | TRBD1 | TRBJ1-2 | TRBV6-1
CASKGQGGTQYF | TGTGCCAGCAAAGGACAGGGGGGGACCCAGTACTTC | TRBD1 | TRBJ2-5 | TRBV6-5
CASSMRRGGDTQYF | TGTGCCAGTAGTATGCGACGGGGGGGAGATACGCAGTATTTT | TRBD2 | TRBJ2-3 | TRBV19
CASSIFQGAQGANVLTF | TGTGCCAGCAGTATCTTTCAGGGGGCGCAGGGGGCCAACGTCCTGACTTTC | TRBD1 | TRBJ2-6 | TRBV27
CASSSGQVRGTEAFF | TGTGCCAGCTCGTCGGGACAGGTTCGAGGCACTGAAGCTTTCTTT | TRBD1 | TRBJ1-1 | TRBV18
CASSQVFGLAGGSGELFF | TGCGCCAGCAGCCAAGTTTTTGGACTAGCGGGAGGGAGCGGGGAGCTGTTTTTT | TRBD2 | TRBJ2-2 | TRBV4-3
CASSYTGPYEQYF | TGTGCCAGCAGTTATACAGGGCCCTACGAGCAGTACTTC | NA | TRBJ2-7 | TRBV6-6
CASSQVGGSVGEKLFF | TGCGCCAGCAGCCAAGTCGGGGGGAGTGTCGGTGAAAAACTGTTTTTT | NA | TRBJ1-4 | TRBV4-1
CASSQEAGGAYNEQFF | TGTGCCAGCAGCCAAGAAGCGGGAGGGGCCTACAATGAGCAGTTCTTC | TRBD2 | TRBJ2-1 | TRBV4-2
CASSLYGDPQGAGYTF | TGTGCCAGCAGCTTATACGGCGACCCCCAGGGGGCTGGCTACACCTTC | TRBD1 | TRBJ1-2 | TRBV11-1
CASSGRDRGYEQPQHF | TGCGCCAGCAGTGGCCGGGACAGGGGGTACGAACAGCCCCAGCATTTT | TRBD1 | TRBJ1-5 | TRBV10-1
CSVDPLGQSANYGYTF | TGCAGCGTCGACCCACTGGGACAGTCTGCGAACTATGGCTACACCTTC | TRBD1 | TRBJ1-2 | TRBV29-1
CSARLGRTQYF | TGCAGTGCTCGACTAGGGCGTACGCAATATTTT | NA | TRBJ2-3 | TRBV20-1
CASSPTTGASYEQYF | TGTGCCAGCTCACCGACGACAGGGGCATCCTACGAGCAGTACTTC | TRBD1 | TRBJ2-7 | TRBV18
CASSLQGDSYEQYF | TGTGCCAGCAGCCTACAGGGGGACTCCTACGAGCAGTACTTC | TRBD1 | TRBJ2-7 | TRBV7-2
CASSEAGAGIPYEQYF | TGTGCCAGCAGCGAAGCAGGGGCGGGAATACCGTACGAGCAGTACTTC | NA | TRBJ2-7 | TRBV6-1
CAITGTSGYEQYF | TGTGCCATCACCGGGACTAGCGGCTACGAGCAGTACTTC | TRBD2 | TRBJ2-7 | TRBV10-3
CASSLSPPGLADTQYF | TGTGCCAGCAGCCTTTCACCGCCGGGACTAGCTGATACGCAGTATTTT | TRBD2 | TRBJ2-3 | TRBV7-8
CASSLDIGTYTDTQYF | TGTGCCAGCAGCCTAGACATCGGGACATACACAGATACGCAGTATTTT | NA | TRBJ2-3 | TRBV27
CASSSIGAPLGLAGGNTDTQYF | TGTGCCAGCAGTTCCATCGGGGCCCCCCTAGGGCTAGCGGGAGGGAACACAGATACGCAGTATTTT | TRBD2 | TRBJ2-3 | TRBV28
CASSILTTHTQYF | TGTGCCAGCAGCATACTTACTACCCACACGCAGTATTTT | NA | TRBJ2-3 | TRBV7-9
CASSSASGSYNEQFF | TGCGCCAGCAGCTCCGCTAGCGGCTCCTACAATGAGCAGTTCTTC | TRBD2 | TRBJ2-1 | TRBV5-1
CASSSAGQFSYNEQFF | TGTGCCAGCAGTTCCGCGGGACAGTTCTCCTACAATGAGCAGTTCTTC | NA | TRBJ2-1 | TRBV6-5
CASSGQGYGYTF | TGTGCCAGCAGTGGACAGGGCTATGGCTACACCTTC | TRBD1 | TRBJ1-2 | TRBV2
CASRQQAGVRTYEQYF | TGCGCCAGCAGGCAGCAAGCGGGAGTAAGGACCTACGAGCAGTACTTC | TRBD2 | TRBJ2-7 | TRBV5-1
CSAGTAPYNEQFF | TGCAGCGCCGGGACAGCACCCTACAATGAGCAGTTCTTC | TRBD1 | TRBJ2-1 | TRBV29-1
CSAGRDRDEKLFF | TGCAGCGCAGGGCGGGACAGGGATGAAAAACTGTTTTTT | TRBD1 | TRBJ1-4 | TRBV29-1
CASSGGVHTDTQYF | TGTGCCAGCAGTGGCGGCGTTCACACAGATACGCAGTATTTT | NA | TRBJ2-3 | TRBV2
CATSRDRVASEAFF | TGTGCCACCAGCAGAGATCGGGTGGCCTCTGAAGCTTTCTTT | NA | TRBJ1-1 | TRBV15
CASSFSTPMTSGTTDTQYF | TGTGCCAGCAGCTTTTCAACCCCCATGACTAGCGGGACCACAGATACGCAGTATTTT | TRBD2 | TRBJ2-3 | TRBV7-6
CASSSSGRNTGELFF | TGTGCCAGCAGTTCGAGCGGGAGAAACACCGGGGAGCTGTTTTTT | TRBD2 | TRBJ2-2 | TRBV27
CASSPQGSFDTQYF | TGTGCCAGCAGCCCACAGGGATCGTTTGATACGCAGTATTTT | NA | TRBJ2-3 | TRBV7-3
CASSQDLDYGSGNTIYF | TGTGCCAGCAGCCAAGACCTAGACTACGGCTCTGGAAACACCATATATTTT | NA | TRBJ1-3 | TRBV4-2
CASNPGQVGTDTQYF | TGTGCCAGCAATCCGGGACAGGTGGGGACAGATACGCAGTATTTT | TRBD1 | TRBJ2-3 | TRBV6-1
CAWRDRSFNEKLFF | TGTGCCTGGAGAGACAGGAGTTTTAATGAAAAACTGTTTTTT | NA | TRBJ1-4 | TRBV30
CASSQEQGFGYTF | TGTGCCAGCAGCCAAGAGCAGGGCTTTGGCTACACCTTC | NA | TRBJ1-2 | TRBV4-2
CASSPRQGPQAEQYF | TGTGCCAGCAGCCCACGACAGGGCCCGCAAGCCGAGCAGTACTTC | TRBD1 | TRBJ2-7 | TRBV7-9
CASSAGYEQYF | TGTGCCAGCAGTGCCGGTTACGAGCAGTACTTC | NA | TRBJ2-7 | TRBV27
CASRPGLRYGYTF | TGTGCCAGCAGACCGGGACTGCGCTATGGCTACACCTTC | NA | TRBJ1-2 | TRBV28
CASSQDRDRNTEAFF | TGCGCCAGCAGCCAAGATCGGGACAGGAACACTGAAGCTTTCTTT | TRBD1 | TRBJ1-1 | TRBV4-3
CASSKKGGQNTEAFF | TGTGCCAGCAGCAAAAAAGGAGGGCAGAACACTGAAGCTTTCTTT | NA | TRBJ1-1 | TRBV21-1
CASSLEGGSHIQYF | TGCGCCAGCAGCTTGGAGGGCGGGAGCCACATTCAGTACTTC | TRBD2 | TRBJ2-4 | TRBV5-1
CSVEGRRGNEQFF | TGCAGCGTTGAAGGTCGAAGGGGTAATGAGCAGTTCTTC | NA | TRBJ2-1 | TRBV29-1